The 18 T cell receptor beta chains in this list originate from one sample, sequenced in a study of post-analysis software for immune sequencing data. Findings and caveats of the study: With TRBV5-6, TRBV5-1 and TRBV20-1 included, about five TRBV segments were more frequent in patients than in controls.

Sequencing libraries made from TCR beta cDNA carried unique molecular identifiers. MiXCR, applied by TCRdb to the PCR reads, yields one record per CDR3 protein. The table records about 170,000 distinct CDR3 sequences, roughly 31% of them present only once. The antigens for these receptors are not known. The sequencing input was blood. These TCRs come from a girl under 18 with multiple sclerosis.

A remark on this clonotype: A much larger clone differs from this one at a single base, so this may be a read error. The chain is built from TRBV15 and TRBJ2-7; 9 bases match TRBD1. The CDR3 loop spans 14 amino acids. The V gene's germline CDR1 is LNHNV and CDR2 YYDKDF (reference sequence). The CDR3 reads CTTKGQGTSYEQYF. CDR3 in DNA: TGTACCACTAAGGGACAGGGAACCTCCTACGAGCAGTACTTC. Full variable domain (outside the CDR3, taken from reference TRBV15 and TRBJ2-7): DAMVIQNPRYQVTQFGKPVTLSCSQTLNHNVMYWYQQKSSQAPKLLFHYYDKDFNNEADTPDNFQSRRPNTSFCFLDIRSPGLGDTAMYLCTTKGQGTSYEQYFGPGTRLTVT.

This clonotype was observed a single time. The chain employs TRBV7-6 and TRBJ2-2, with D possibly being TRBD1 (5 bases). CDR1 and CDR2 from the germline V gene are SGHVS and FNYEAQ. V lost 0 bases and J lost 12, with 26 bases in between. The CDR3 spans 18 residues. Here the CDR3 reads CASSLASKARVHPGKLFF. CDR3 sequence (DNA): TGTGCCAGCAGCTTAGCCTCCAAAGCTAGAGTTCATCCAGGGAAGCTGTTTTTT.

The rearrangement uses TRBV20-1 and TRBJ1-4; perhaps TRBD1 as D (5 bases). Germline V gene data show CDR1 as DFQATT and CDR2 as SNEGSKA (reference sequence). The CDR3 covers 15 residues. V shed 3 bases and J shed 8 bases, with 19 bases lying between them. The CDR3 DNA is TGCAGTGCTAGGGAGGGGATGATAGGGCGAGAAAAACTGTTTTTT. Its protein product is CSAREGMIGREKLFF.

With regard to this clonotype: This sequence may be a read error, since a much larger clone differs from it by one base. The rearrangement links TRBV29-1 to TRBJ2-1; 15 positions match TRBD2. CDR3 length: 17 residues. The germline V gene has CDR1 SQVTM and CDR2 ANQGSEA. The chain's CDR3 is CGVGGLAGGPGANEQFF. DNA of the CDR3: TGCGGCGTGGGCGGACTAGCGGGAGGGCCGGGTGCAAATGAGCAGTTCTTC.

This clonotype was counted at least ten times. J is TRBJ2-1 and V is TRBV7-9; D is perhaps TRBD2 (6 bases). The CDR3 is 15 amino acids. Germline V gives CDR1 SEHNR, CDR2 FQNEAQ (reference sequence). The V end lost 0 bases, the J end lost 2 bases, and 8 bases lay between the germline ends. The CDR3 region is CASSLAGGTYNEQFF. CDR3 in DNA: TGTGCCAGCAGCTTAGCGGGCGGGACCTACAATGAGCAGTTCTTC.

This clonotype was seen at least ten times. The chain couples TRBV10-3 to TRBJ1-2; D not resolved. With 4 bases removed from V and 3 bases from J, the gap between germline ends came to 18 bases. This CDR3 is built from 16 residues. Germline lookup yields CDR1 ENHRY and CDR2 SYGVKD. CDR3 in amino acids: CAISGLLGPGDYGYTF. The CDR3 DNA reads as TGTGCCATCAGTGGGCTGTTAGGGCCCGGTGACTATGGCTACACCTTC.

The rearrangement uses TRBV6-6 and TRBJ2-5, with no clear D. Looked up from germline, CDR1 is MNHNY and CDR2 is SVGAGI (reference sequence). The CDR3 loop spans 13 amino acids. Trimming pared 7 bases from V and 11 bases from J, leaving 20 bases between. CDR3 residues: CASKAGPGVEQYF. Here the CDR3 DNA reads TGTGCCAGCAAGGCCGGGCCAGGAGTTGAGCAGTACTTC.

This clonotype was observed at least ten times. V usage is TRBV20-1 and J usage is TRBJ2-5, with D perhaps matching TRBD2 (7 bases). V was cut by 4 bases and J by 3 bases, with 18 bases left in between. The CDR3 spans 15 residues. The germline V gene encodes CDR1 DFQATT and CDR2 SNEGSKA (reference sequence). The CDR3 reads CSATAARGGKETQYF. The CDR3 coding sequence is TGCAGTGCTACCGCCGCCAGGGGAGGGAAAGAGACCCAGTACTTC.

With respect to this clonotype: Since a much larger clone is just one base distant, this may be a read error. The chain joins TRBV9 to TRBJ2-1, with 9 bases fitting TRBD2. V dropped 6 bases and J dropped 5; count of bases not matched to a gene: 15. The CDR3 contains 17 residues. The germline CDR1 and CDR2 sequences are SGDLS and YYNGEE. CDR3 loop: CASTAGGSKSTNNEQFF. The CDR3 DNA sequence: TGTGCCAGCACGGCGGGAGGGAGTAAATCCACCAACAATGAGCAGTTCTTC.

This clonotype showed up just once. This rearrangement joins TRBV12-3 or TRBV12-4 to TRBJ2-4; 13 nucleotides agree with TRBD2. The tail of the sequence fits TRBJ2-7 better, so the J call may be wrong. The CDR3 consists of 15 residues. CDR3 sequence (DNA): TGTGCCAGCAGCCTGGGACTAGCGGGATTTTACGAGCAGTACTTC. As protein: CASSLGLAGFYEQYF.

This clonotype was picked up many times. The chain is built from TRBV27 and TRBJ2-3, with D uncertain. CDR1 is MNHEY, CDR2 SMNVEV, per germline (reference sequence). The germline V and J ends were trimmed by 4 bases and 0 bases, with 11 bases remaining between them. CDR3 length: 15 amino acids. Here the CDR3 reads CASSYQLSSTDTQYF. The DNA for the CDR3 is TGTGCCAGCAGTTACCAGCTTTCTAGCACAGATACGCAGTATTTT.

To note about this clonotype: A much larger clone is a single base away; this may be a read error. The CDR3 DNA reads as TGTGCCAGCAGCTTAGAGCGGGGGATATATGAGACCCGGTACTTC. It codes for CASSLERGIYETRYF. The chain is built from TRBV7-6 and TRBJ2-5; TRBD2 aligns across 8 bases. CDR3 length: 15 amino acids. CDR1 SGHVS and CDR2 FNYEAQ come from the germline V gene.

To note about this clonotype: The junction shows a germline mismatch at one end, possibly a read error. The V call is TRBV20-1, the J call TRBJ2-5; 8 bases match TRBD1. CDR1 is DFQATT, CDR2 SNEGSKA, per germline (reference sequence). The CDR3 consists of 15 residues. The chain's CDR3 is CGARRTGTGQETQYF. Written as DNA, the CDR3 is TGCGGTGCTAGAAGAACCGGGACAGGCCAAGAGACCCAGTACTTC.

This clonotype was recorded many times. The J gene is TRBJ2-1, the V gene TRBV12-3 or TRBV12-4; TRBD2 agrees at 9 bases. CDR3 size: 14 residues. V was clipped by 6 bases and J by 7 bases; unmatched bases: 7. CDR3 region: CASRVAGVDNEQFF. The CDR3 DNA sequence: TGTGCCAGCAGAGTAGCGGGAGTCGATAATGAGCAGTTCTTC.

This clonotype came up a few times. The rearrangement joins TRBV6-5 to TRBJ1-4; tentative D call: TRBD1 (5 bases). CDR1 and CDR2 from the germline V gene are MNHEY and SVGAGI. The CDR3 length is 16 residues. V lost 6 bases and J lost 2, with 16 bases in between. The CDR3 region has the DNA TGTGCCAGCAGGACCGGGACGGGTCCGACTAATGAAAAACTGTTTTTT. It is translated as CASRTGTGPTNEKLFF.

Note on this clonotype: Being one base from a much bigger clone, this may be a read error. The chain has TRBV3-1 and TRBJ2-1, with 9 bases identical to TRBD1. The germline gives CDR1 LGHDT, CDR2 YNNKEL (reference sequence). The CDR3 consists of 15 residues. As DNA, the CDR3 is TGTGTCAGCAGCCACTCGGGACAGGGTAGGAATGAGCAGTTCTTC. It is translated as CVSSHSGQGRNEQFF.

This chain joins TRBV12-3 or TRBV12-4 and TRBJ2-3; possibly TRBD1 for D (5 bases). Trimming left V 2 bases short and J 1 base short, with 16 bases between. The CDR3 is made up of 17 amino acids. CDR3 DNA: TGTGCCAGCAGTTTAACGCGTGGGGCGCTGGGCACAGATACGCAGTATTTT. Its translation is CASSLTRGALGTDTQYF.

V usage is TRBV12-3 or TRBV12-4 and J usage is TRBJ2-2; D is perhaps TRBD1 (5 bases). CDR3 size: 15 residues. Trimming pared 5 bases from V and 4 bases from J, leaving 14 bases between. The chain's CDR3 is CASSPLLGVTGELFF. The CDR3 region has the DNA TGTGCCAGCAGTCCCCTGCTAGGGGTCACCGGGGAGCTGTTTTTT.